This TCR beta chain was identified in a study of immunodeficiency (dated by TCRdb to about 2019). The study in broad terms: To search for oligoclonality and VDJ recombination defects, the researchers carried out a repertoire analysis.

Genomic DNA was isolated using the QIAamp DNA Blood Mini Kit and then sent out for immunoSEQ repertoire analysis. Using a standard quantity of genomic DNA template, multiplex PCR was run to amplify the CDR3 regions. An Illumina platform was used to sequence the PCR products. From the authors' description of their analysis: Alignment of sequences to a reference was performed, and V, D and J gene definitions were taken from IMGT. A nearest-neighbor clustering algorithm merged closely related sequences to remove PCR and sequencing errors. V, D and J usage was examined in productive unique and total sequences using ImmunoSEQ Analyzer tools along with R version 3.6.1. In TCRdb, the immuneACCESS table is reduced to in-frame sequences with V and J assigned. These tables do not hold every clone; where another copy was compared, an unresolved V gene accounts for under half, and the others remain unexplained. D and trimming were read from the DNA, whereas the V and J calls and clone size are those reported in that table. In this sample the table shows some 1,500 clones, over 90% of which occur a single time. 2.5% to 3.5% of the sample rests with the top ten.

Before TCR sequencing, CD3+CD8+ T cells were sorted from fresh PBMCs. On this clone: The target of this receptor is not known. No much larger clone exists at a distance of one base, and base qualities are not known.

Broad study findings and their caveats: Severe oligoclonality, judged by top-100 and total clonotype frequencies, was seen in patient CD8+ but not CD4+ T cells. In entropy comparisons, n=3 (open circles) was shown for patients versus healthy controls, and a thymic development effect was only suggested as possible. Restricted TRB V-J pairing and lower productive entropy were observed in patient CD8+ T cells compared with control CD8+ T cells.

The germline V gene (reference sequence) supplies CDR1 GTSNPN and CDR2 SVGIG. The CDR3 has 12 amino acids, counting the end cysteine and phenylalanine. The CDR3 DNA has 36 bases and is translated from base 1. V is pared back by 3 bases and J by 4 bases, with 10 bases lying between the germline termini. The rearranged chain carries TRBV30 and TRBJ2-7, with the D assignment possibly TRBD1 or TRBD2, given 5 matching bases for each. The sample comprised CD8+ T cells from blood. This receptor was obtained from a human donor in good health. The CDR3: CAWRGPGYEQYF. The bases are TGTGCCTGGAGGGGACCAGGGTACGAGCAGTACTTC.